The TCR beta chain described here comes from a study of cytomegalovirus exposure and HLA in healthy donors. The overall study: As released early, the data held 70 million to 100 million unique TCRs from HLA-typed donors.

The CDR3 is 13 residues long. V gave up 6 bases and J gave up 9 bases, with 15 bases separating them. CDR1 is MNHNS and CDR2 is SASEGT in the germline V gene. It was with 60 Vbeta and 13 Jbeta primers that the PCR ran. Produced via immunoSEQ multiplex PCR; TCRdb's table is partial and in-frame only. The table records 170,000 or so clones, 65% to 80% of them present only once. Sequenced: PBMCs. The V and J genes are TRBV6-1 and TRBJ2-1; weak D call: TRBD2 (6 bases). The receptor was isolated from a woman aged 30 to 39 in good health and CMV-seronegative. The DNA of the CDR3 is TGTGCCAGCAGAGACGGCGGCGGGACTGAGCAGTTCTTC. Translation: CASRDGGGTEQFF.